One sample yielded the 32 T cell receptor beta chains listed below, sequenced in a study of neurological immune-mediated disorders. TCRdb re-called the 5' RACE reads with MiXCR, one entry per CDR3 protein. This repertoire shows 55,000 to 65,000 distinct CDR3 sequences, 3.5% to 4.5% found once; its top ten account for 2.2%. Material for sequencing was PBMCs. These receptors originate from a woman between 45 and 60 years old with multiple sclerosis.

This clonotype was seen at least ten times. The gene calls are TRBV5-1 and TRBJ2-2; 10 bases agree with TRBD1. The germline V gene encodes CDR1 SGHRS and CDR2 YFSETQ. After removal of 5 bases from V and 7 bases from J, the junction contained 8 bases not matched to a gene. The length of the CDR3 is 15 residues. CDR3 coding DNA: TGCGCCAGCAGAAAAGGACAGGGGGAAGTCGGGGAGCTGTTTTTT. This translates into CASRKGQGEVGELFF. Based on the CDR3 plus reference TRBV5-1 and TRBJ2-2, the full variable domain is KAGVTQTPRYLIKTRGQQVTLSCSPISGHRSVSWYQQTPGQGLQFLFEYFSETQRNKGNFPGRFSGRQFSNSRSEMNVSTLELGDSALYLCASRKGQGEVGELFFGEGSRLTVL.

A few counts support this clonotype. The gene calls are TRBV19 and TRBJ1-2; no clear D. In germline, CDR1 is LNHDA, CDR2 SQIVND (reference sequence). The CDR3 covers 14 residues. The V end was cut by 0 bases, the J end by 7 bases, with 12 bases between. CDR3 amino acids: CASSIEVGVVGYTF. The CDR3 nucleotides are TGTGCCAGTAGTATAGAAGTCGGGGTCGTTGGCTACACCTTC.

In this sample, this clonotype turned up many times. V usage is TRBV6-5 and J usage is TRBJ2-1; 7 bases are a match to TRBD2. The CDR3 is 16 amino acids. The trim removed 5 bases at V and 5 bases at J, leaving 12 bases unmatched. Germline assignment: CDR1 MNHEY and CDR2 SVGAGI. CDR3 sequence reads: CASSDKGLSSHNEQFF. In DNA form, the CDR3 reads TGTGCCAGCAGTGACAAGGGACTATCCTCGCACAATGAGCAGTTCTTC.

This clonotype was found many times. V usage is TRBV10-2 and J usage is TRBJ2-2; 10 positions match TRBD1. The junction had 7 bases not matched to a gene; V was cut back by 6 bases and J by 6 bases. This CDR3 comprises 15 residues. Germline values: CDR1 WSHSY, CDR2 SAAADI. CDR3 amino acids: CASRSGTGVSGELFF. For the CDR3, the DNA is TGCGCCAGCAGAAGCGGGACAGGGGTTTCCGGGGAGCTGTTTTTT.

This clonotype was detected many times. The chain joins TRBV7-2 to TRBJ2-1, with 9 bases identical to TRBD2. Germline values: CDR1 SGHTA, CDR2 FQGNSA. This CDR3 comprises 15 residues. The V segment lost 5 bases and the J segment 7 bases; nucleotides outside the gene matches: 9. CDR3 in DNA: TGTGCCAGCAGCCCATATCTGGGACTAGCTAATGAGCAGTTCTTC. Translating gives CASSPYLGLANEQFF.

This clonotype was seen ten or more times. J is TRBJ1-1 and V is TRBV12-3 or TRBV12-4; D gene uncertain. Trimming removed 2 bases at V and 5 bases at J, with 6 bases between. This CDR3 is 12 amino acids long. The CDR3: CASSLRRTEAFF. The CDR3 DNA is TGTGCCAGCAGTTTAAGGCGGACTGAAGCTTTCTTT.

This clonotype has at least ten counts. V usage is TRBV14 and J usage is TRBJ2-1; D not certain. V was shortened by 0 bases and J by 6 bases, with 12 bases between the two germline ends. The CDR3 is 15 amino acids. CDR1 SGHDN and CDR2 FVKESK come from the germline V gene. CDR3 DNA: TGTGCCAGCAGCCAAGATAGGTCGCTGGGCAATGAGCAGTTCTTC. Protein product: CASSQDRSLGNEQFF.

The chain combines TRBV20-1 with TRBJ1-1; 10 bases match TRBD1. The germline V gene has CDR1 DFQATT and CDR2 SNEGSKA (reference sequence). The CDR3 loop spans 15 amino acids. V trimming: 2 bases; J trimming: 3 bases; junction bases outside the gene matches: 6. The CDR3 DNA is TGCAGTGCTAGACCCTCGGACAGGGGGGACACTGAAGCTTTCTTT. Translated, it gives CSARPSDRGDTEAFF.

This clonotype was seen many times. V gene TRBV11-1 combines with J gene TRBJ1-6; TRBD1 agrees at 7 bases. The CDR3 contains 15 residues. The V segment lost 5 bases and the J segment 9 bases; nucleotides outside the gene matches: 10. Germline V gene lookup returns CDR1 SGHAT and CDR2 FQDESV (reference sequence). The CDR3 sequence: CASSPSEGARSPLHF. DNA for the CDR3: TGTGCCAGCAGCCCTAGTGAGGGGGCTCGTTCACCCCTCCACTTT.

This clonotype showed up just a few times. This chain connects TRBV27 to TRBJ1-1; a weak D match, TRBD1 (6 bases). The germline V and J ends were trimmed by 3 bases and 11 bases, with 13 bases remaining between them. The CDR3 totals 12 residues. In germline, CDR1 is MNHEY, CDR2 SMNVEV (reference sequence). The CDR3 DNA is TGTGCCAGCAGTTTCCCGGGACAACGGGCTTTCTTT. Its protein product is CASSFPGQRAFF.

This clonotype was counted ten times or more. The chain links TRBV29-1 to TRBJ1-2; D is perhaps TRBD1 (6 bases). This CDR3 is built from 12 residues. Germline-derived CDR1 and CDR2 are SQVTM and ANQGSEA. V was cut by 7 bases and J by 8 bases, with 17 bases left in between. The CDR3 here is CSGGRGQQGYTF. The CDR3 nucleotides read TGCAGCGGGGGCCGAGGACAGCAGGGCTACACCTTC.

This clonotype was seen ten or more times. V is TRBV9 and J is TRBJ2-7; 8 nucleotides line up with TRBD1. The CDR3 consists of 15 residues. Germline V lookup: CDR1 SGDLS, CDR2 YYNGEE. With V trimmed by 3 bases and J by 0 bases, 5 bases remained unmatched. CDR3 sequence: CASSEQGVSSYEQYF. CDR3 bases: TGTGCCAGCAGCGAACAGGGGGTAAGCTCCTACGAGCAGTACTTC.

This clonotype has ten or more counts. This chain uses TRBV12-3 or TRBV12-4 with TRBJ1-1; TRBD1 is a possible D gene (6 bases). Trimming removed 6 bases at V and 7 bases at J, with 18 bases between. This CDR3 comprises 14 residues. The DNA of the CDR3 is TGTGCCAGCAGCCCGACGGGAACAGGGCGTGAAGCTTTCTTT. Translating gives CASSPTGTGREAFF.

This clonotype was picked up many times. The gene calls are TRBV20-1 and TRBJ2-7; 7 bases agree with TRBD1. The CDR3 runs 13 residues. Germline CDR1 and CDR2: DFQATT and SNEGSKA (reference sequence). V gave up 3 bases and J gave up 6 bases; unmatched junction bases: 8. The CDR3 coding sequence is TGCAGTGCTAGGTCCAGGGGGAAGTCCGAGCAGTACTTC. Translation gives CSARSRGKSEQYF.

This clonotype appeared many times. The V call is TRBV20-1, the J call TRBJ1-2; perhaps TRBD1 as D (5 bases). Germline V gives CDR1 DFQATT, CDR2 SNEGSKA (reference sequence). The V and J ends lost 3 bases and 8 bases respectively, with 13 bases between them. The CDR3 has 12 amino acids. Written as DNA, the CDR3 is TGCAGTGCTAGCCAGGGTCTTGGGGGCTACACCTTC. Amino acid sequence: CSASQGLGGYTF.

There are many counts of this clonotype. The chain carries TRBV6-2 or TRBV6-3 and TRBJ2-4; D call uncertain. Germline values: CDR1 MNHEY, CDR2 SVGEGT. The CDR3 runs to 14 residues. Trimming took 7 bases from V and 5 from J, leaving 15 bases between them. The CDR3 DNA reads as TGTGCCAGCACCCAAGGCCCAGGCCAAAACATTCAGTACTTC. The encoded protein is CASTQGPGQNIQYF.

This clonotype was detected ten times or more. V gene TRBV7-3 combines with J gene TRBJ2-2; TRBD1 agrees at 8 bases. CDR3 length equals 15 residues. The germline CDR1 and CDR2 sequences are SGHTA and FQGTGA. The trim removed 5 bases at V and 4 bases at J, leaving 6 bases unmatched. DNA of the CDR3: TGTGCCAGCAGCATTTCAGGGGGCGCCACCGGGGAGCTGTTTTTT. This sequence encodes CASSISGGATGELFF.

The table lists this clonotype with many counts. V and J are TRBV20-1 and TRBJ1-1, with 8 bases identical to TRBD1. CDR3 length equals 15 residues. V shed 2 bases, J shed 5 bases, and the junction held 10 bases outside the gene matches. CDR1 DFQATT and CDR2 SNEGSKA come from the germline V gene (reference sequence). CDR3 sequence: CSARPRQGSETEAFF. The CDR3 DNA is TGCAGTGCTAGACCTAGACAGGGGAGCGAAACTGAAGCTTTCTTT.

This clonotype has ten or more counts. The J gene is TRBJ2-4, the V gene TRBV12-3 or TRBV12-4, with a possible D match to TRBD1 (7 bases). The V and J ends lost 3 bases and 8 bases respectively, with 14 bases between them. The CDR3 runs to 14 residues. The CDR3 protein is CASSFRQGGYIQYF. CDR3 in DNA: TGTGCCAGCAGTTTTAGGCAGGGGGGATACATTCAGTACTTC.

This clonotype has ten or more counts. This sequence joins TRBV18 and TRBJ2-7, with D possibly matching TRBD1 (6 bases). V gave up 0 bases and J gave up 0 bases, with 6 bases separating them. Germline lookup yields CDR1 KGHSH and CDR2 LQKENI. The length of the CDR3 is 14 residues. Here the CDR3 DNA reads TGTGCCAGCTCACCACCGACAGGCTCCTACGAGCAGTACTTC. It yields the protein CASSPPTGSYEQYF.

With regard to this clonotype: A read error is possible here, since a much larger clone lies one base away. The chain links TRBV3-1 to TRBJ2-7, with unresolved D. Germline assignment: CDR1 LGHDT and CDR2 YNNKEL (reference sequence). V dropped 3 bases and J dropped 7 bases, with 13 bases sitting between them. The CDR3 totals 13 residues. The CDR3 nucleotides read TGTGCCAGCAGCCATCGATCCGCCCAAGAGCAGTACTTC. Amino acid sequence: CASSHRSAQEQYF.

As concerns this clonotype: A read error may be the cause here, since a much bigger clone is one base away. For the CDR3, the DNA is TGTGCCAGCAGATTAGGGGACAGGATGGACTTC. Translated: CASRLGDRMDF. The rearrangement uses TRBV11-1 and TRBJ2-7; TRBD1 agrees at 8 bases. The germline V gene has CDR1 SGHAT and CDR2 FQDESV (reference sequence). The CDR3 extends over 11 amino acids. Together with reference TRBV11-1 and TRBJ2-7, the CDR3 gives the full variable domain: EAEVAQSPRYKITEKSQAVAFWCDPISGHATLYWYRQILGQGPELLVQFQDESVVDDSQLPKDRFSAERLKGVDSTLKIQPAELGDSAMYLCASRLGDRMDFGPGTRLTVT.

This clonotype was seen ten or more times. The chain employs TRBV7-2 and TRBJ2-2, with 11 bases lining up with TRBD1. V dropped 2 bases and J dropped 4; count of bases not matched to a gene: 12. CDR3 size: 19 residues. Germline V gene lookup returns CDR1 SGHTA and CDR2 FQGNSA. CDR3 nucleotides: TGTGCCAGCAGCTTAATGAGGACAGGGGGCTCGAAGGGCACCGGGGAGCTGTTTTTT. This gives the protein CASSLMRTGGSKGTGELFF.

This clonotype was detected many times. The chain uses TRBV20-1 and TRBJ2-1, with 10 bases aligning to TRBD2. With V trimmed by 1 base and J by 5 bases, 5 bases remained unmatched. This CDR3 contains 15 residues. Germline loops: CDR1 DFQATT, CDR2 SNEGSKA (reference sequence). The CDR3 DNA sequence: TGCAGTGCTAGAGGGGGGACTAGCGCTCACAATGAGCAGTTCTTC. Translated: CSARGGTSAHNEQFF.

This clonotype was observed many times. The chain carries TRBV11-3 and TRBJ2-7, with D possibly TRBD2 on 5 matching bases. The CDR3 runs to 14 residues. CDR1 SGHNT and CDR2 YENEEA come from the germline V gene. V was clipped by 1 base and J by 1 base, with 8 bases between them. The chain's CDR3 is CASSLGRRSYEQYF. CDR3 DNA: TGTGCCAGCAGCTTAGGGAGGCGATCCTACGAGCAGTACTTC.

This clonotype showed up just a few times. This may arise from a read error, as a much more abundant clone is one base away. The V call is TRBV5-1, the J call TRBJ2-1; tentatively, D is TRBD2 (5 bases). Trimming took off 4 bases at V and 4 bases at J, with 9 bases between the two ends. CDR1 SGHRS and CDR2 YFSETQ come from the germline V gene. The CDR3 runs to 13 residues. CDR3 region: CASSRESYNEQFF. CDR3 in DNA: TGCGCCAGCAGCCGGGAAAGTTACAATGAGCAGTTCTTC.

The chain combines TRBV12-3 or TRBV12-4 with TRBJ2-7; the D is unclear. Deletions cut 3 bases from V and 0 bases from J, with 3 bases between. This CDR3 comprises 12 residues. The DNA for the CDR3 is TGTGCCAGCAGTTTTACCTCCTACGAGCAGTACTTC. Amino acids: CASSFTSYEQYF.

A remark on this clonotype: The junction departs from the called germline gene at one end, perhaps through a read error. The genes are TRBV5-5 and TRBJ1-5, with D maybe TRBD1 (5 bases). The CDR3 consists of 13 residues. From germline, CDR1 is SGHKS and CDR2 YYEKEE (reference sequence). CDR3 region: CASSLGGNQPQNF. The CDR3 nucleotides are TGTGCCAGCAGCTTGGGGGGGAATCAGCCCCAGAATTTT.

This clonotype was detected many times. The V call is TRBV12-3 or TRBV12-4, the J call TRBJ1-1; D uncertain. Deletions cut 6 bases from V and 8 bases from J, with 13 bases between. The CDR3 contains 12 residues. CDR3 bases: TGTGCCAGCAGATCCACCGGGCGCGAAGCTTTCTTT. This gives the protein CASRSTGREAFF.

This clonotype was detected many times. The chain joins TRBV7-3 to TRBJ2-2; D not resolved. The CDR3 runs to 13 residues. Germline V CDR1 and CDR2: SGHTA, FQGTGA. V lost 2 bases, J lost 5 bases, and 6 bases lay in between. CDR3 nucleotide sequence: TGTGCCAGCAGCTTATATCCTACCGGGGAGCTGTTTTTT. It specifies CASSLYPTGELFF.

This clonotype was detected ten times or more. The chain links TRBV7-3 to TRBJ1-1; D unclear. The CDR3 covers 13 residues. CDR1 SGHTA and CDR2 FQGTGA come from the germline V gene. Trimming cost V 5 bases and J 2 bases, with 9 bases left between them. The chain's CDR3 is CASSQTKNTEAFF. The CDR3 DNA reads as TGTGCCAGCAGCCAGACAAAAAACACTGAAGCTTTCTTT.

CDR3 region: CASSRRERDNEQFF. The DNA for the CDR3 is TGCGCCAGCAGCCGCCGGGAAAGGGACAATGAGCAGTTCTTC. The rearrangement joins TRBV4-1 to TRBJ2-1, with D possibly being TRBD2 (5 bases). Germline V gives CDR1 MGHRA, CDR2 YSYEKL. The V gene lost 4 bases and the J gene lost 5 bases, with 12 bases spanning the gap. This CDR3 spans 14 amino acids.